Here is one TCR beta chain with its context. Its matching antigen is unknown. Per germline, CDR1 SGHAT and CDR2 FQNNGV. V was cut by 3 bases and J by 5 bases, with 10 bases left in between. CDR3 length equals 14 residues. The data derive from a study of OX40 agonist ivuxolimab in advanced cancers. Study information: Patients' therapy was ivuxolimab, an antibody that acts as an agonist of OX40 (CD134). Patients with prior anti-PD-1, anti-PD-L1 or anti-CTLA-4 therapy were eligible; about 41% had some.

Some clones are missing from TCRdb's copy, which holds only in-frame ones; the method was immunoSEQ multiplex PCR. The data hold approximately 70,000 clones, with about 85% observed a single time. Study conclusions and caveats: Among the lowest peripheral clonal expansion occurred in 0.1-3.0 mg/kg partial responders.

The sampling schedule covered blood at baseline, cycle 4 day 1, and cycle 7 day 1. The rearrangement joins TRBV11-2 to TRBJ2-2, with D perhaps matching TRBD1 or TRBD2 (5 bases each). The sequences come from CD4+ or CD8+ T cells sorted from blood, collected in a trial of the OX40 agonist ivuxolimab. The origin of this receptor is an adult with an advanced solid tumor such as melanoma, head and neck, liver or kidney cancer. The DNA of the CDR3 is TGTGCCAGCAGCTTGGGACGACAAACCGGGGAGCTGTTTTTT. It encodes CASSLGRQTGELFF.